One T cell receptor beta chain is described in this entry. Per the original data handling: Nucleated cell counts were estimated from reference gene primer amplification. Method: immunoSEQ multiplex PCR; TCRdb's copy keeps in-frame clones and lacks some. That table is the source of V, J and clone size, and D and trimming were worked out from the DNA. The data contain hundreds of thousands of clones, around nine tenths of them seen just once; the ten biggest clones take up 10%. This record comes from a study of blood T cell repertoires in COVID-19. At the level of the study: Some COVID-19 samples were acute and others convalescent; all came from the United States, Italy and Spain. T cells, B-cell-depleted T cells, or PBMCs supplied cDNA or gDNA.

A Seattle source enrolled patients during active infection and followed them longitudinally. The V gene's germline CDR1 is MNHEY and CDR2 SVGEGT. This CDR3 region has 15 residues. V shed 4 bases and J shed 0 bases, with 10 bases lying between them. The specimen was peripheral blood. The J gene is TRBJ1-5, the V gene TRBV6-2 or TRBV6-3; perhaps TRBD1 as D (5 bases). The receptor was derived from a woman aged 70-85 years with COVID-19, enrolled during active disease. The CDR3 here is CASSWYRSSNQPQHF. CDR3 bases: TGTGCCAGCAGTTGGTACAGGTCTAGCAATCAGCCCCAGCATTTT.